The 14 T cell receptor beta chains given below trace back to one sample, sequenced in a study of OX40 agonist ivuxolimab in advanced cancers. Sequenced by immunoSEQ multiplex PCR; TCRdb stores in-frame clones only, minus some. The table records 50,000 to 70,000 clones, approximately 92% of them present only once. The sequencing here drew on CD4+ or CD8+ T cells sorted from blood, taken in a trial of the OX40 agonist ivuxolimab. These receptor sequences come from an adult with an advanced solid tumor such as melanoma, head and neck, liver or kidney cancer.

The CDR3 sequence is CASSLDTPYEQYF. The CDR3, as DNA: TGTGCCAGCAGCTTAGACACACCCTACGAGCAGTACTTC. The chain joins TRBV7-9 to TRBJ2-7; no definite D call. Germline values: CDR1 SEHNR, CDR2 FQNEAQ (reference sequence). The V end lost 1 base, the J end lost 2 bases, and 6 bases lay between the germline ends. CDR3 length: 13 amino acids.

CDR3 sequence: CASSLSVRGRVGGGYTF. DNA for the CDR3: TGTGCCAGCAGTTTATCTGTGAGGGGCAGGGTCGGTGGTGGCTACACCTTC. V and J are TRBV27 and TRBJ1-2, with D maybe TRBD1 (5 bases). Germline V CDR1 and CDR2: MNHEY, SMNVEV (reference sequence). This CDR3 region has 17 residues. The V gene lost 0 bases and the J gene lost 7 bases, with 21 bases spanning the gap.

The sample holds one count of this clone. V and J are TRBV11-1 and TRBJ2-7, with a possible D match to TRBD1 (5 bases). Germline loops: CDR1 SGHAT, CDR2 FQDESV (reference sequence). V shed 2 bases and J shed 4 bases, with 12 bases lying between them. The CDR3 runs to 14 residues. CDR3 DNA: TGTGCCAGCAGCTTACGCAGGGCGGATTACGAGCAGTACTTC. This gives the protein CASSLRRADYEQYF.

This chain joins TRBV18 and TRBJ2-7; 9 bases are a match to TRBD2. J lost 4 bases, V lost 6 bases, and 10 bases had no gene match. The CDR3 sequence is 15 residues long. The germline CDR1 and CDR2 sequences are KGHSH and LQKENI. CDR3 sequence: CASSDYVAGAYEQYF. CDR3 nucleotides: TGTGCCAGCTCCGACTACGTAGCGGGAGCGTACGAGCAGTACTTC.

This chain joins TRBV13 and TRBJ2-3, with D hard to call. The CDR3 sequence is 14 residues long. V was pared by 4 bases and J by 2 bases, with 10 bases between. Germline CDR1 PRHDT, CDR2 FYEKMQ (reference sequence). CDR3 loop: CASSYRADTDTQYF. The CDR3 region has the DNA TGTGCCAGCAGCTACCGGGCCGACACAGATACGCAGTATTTT.

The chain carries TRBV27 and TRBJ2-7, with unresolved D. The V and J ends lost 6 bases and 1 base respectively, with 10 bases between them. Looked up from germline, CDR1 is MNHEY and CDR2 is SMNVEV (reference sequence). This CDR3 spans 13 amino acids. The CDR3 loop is CASREDASYEQYF. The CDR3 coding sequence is TGTGCCAGCAGAGAGGACGCATCCTACGAGCAGTACTTC.

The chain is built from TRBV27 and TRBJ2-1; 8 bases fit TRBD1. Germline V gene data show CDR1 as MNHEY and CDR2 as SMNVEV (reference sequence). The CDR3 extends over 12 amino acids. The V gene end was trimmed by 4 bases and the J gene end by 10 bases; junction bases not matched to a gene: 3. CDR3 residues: CASSWGQAEQFF. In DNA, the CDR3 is TGTGCCAGCAGTTGGGGACAGGCGGAGCAGTTCTTC.

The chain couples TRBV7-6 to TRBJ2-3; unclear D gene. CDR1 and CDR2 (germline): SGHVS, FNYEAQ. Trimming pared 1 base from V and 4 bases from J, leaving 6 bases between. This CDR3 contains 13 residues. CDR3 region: CASSLVRADTQYF. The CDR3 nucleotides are TGTGCCAGCAGCTTAGTAAGGGCAGATACGCAGTATTTT.

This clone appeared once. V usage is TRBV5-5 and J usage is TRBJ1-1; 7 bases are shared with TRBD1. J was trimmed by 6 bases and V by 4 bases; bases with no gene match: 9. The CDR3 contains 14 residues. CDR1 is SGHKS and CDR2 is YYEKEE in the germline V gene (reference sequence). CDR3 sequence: CASSTGARVAEAFF. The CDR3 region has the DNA TGTGCCAGCAGCACAGGGGCGCGAGTCGCTGAAGCTTTCTTT. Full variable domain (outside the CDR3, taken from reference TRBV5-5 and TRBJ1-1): DAGVTQSPTHLIKTRGQQVTLRCSPISGHKSVSWYQQVLGQGPQFIFQYYEKEERGRGNFPDRFSARQFPNYSSELNVNALLLGDSALYLCASSTGARVAEAFFGQGTRLTVV.

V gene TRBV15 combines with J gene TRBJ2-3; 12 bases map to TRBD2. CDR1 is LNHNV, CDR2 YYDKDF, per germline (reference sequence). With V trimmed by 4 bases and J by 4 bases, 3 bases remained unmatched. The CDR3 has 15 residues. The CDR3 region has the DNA TGTGCCACCAGCAAGACTAGCGGGAGTTCAGATACGCAGTATTTT. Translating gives CATSKTSGSSDTQYF.

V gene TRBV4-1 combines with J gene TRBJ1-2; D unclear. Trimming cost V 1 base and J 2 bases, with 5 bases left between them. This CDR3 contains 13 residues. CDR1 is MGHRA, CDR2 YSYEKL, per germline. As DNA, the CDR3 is TGCGCCAGCAGCCAAGCCGCAAACTATGGCTACACCTTC. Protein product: CASSQAANYGYTF.

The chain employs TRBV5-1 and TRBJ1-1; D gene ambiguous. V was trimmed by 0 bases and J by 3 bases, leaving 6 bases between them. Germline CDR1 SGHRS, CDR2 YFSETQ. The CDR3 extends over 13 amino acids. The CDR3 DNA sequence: TGCGCCAGCAGCTTGGGGGTCCACACTGAAGCTTTCTTT. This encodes CASSLGVHTEAFF.

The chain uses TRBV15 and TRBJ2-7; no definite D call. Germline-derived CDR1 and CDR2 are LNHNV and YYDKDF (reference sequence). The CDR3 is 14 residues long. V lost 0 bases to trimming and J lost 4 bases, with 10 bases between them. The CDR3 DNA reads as TGTGCCACCAGCAGAGAGTTGGGTCCATACGAGCAGTACTTC. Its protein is CATSRELGPYEQYF.

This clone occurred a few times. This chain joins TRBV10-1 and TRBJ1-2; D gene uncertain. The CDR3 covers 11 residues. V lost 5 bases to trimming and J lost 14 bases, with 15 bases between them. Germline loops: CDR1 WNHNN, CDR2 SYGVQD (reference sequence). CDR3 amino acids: CASSQDAPHTF. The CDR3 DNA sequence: TGCGCCAGCAGTCAGGACGCGCCTCATACCTTC.